The 8 T cell receptor beta chains presented below share a single source sample, sequenced in a study of cytomegalovirus exposure and HLA in healthy donors. The PCR ran on 60 Vbeta and 13 Jbeta primers. The method was immunoSEQ multiplex PCR; TCRdb's version includes in-frame clones alone and lacks a portion of them. The sample shows fewer than 85,000 clones, approximately 72% of them seen only once. Input material: PBMCs. These receptor sequences come from a woman between 40 and 50 years old in good health and CMV-seropositive.

This clone was recorded a few times. This chain connects TRBV4-2 to TRBJ1-4, with 11 bases aligning to TRBD1. CDR1 is LGHNA, CDR2 YNFKEQ, per germline. CDR3 length: 16 amino acids. J lost 6 bases, V lost 4 bases, and 7 bases had no gene match. The chain's CDR3 is CASSRNTGQGDEKLFF. In DNA, the CDR3 is TGTGCCAGCAGCCGGAACACGGGACAGGGGGATGAAAAACTGTTTTTT.

The chain combines TRBV14 with TRBJ1-1; D call uncertain. Trimming removed 2 bases at V and 0 bases at J, with 4 bases between. This CDR3 spans 13 amino acids. Germline V gene sequence: CDR1 SGHDN, CDR2 FVKESK. CDR3: CASSQLLNTEAFF. CDR3 DNA: TGTGCCAGCAGCCAACTCCTGAACACTGAAGCTTTCTTT.

This clone was detected only a few times. This rearrangement joins TRBV5-4 to TRBJ2-1; the D gene is possibly TRBD1 (5 bases). This CDR3 has 14 amino acids. Looked up from germline, CDR1 is SGHNT and CDR2 is YYREEE (reference sequence). The V and J ends lost 0 bases and 10 bases respectively, with 14 bases between them. CDR3 nucleotide sequence: TGTGCCAGCAGCTTGGAAGCAGGGCTTACCGAGCAGTTCTTC. Amino acids: CASSLEAGLTEQFF.

The chain has TRBV19 and TRBJ2-1, with 8 bases aligning to TRBD2. The CDR3 runs to 15 residues. CDR1 and CDR2 from the germline V gene are LNHDA and SQIVND (reference sequence). With V trimmed by 4 bases and J by 8 bases, 10 bases remained unmatched. CDR3 in amino acids: CASSKGLVGLDEQFF. The CDR3 DNA follows: TGTGCCAGTAGTAAGGGACTAGTGGGGTTGGATGAGCAGTTCTTC.

V is TRBV5-1 and J is TRBJ1-1; D unresolved. The CDR3 sequence is 14 residues long. The germline V and J ends were trimmed by 0 bases and 1 base, with 7 bases remaining between them. Germline-derived CDR1 and CDR2 are SGHRS and YFSETQ. CDR3 DNA sequence: TGCGCCAGCAGCTTGGTTAGCAAGAACACTGAAGCTTTCTTT. This gives the protein CASSLVSKNTEAFF. The whole variable domain, remainder taken from reference TRBV5-1 and TRBJ1-1, is KAGVTQTPRYLIKTRGQQVTLSCSPISGHRSVSWYQQTPGQGLQFLFEYFSETQRNKGNFPGRFSGRQFSNSRSEMNVSTLELGDSALYLCASSLVSKNTEAFFGQGTRLTVV.

CDR3 sequence: CASSHRGGTDTQYF. The CDR3 coding sequence is TGTGCCAGCAGCCACCGGGGGGGTACAGATACGCAGTATTTT. V usage is TRBV5-4 and J usage is TRBJ2-3; TRBD2 matches at 8 bases. V lost 4 bases to trimming and J lost 3 bases; unmatched junction nucleotides: 4. CDR1 SGHNT and CDR2 YYREEE come from the germline V gene (reference sequence). CDR3 size: 14 residues.

The rearrangement joins TRBV30 to TRBJ2-7; 7 bases map to TRBD1. Germline V CDR1 and CDR2: GTSNPN, SVGIG (reference sequence). Losses at the gene ends were 2 bases for V and 6 bases for J; bases not matched to a gene: 10. The CDR3 runs to 14 residues. CDR3 sequence (DNA): TGTGCCTGGAGTCCCAAGGGGGCAGGCGGCGAGCAGTACTTC. Amino acid sequence: CAWSPKGAGGEQYF.

This clone was recorded once. The chain is built from TRBV6-5 and TRBJ1-6; possible D gene TRBD1, 6 bases. Germline assignment: CDR1 MNHEY and CDR2 SVGAGI. The CDR3 covers 14 residues. V shed 6 bases and J shed 7 bases, with 13 bases lying between them. The CDR3 region is CASREYRDNSPLHF. DNA for the CDR3: TGTGCCAGCAGGGAATACAGGGACAATTCACCCCTCCACTTT.